This TCR beta chain was retrieved from a study of response to subunit inactivated influenza vaccine. The CDR3 has 15 amino acids. CDR1 is KGHDR, CDR2 SFDVKD, per germline. Losses at the gene ends were 5 bases for V and 2 bases for J; bases not matched to a gene: 4. This clonotype has only a few counts. TCRdb independently ran MiXCR on the RT-PCR reads; one entry per CDR3 protein. The data contain some 850,000 distinct CDR3 sequences, 18% of them singletons. J is TRBJ2-1 and V is TRBV24-1; the match to TRBD2 covers 8 bases. The sample consisted of PBMCs from blood, taken approximately 5 days after vaccination. The TCR originated in a man aged 50 to 60 who received an inactivated influenza vaccine. The CDR3 DNA follows: TGTGCCACCAGTGCGGACGGGGGGGCCTACAATGAGCAGTTCTTC. It codes for CATSADGGAYNEQFF.